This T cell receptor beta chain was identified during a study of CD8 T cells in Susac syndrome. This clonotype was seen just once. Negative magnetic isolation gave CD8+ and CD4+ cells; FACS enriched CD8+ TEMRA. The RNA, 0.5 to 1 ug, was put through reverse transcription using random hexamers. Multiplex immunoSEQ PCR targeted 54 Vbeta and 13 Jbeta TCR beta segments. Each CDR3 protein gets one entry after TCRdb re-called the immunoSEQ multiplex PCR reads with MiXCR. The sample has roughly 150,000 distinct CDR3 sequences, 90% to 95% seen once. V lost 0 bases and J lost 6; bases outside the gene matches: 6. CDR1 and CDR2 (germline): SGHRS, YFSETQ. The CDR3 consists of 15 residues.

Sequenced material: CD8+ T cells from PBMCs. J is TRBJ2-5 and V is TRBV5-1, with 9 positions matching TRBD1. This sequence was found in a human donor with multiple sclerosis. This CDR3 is CASSLEQGAVKTQYF. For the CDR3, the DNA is TGCGCCAGCAGCTTGGAACAGGGGGCTGTTAAGACCCAGTACTTC.